Listed below are T cell receptor beta chains from one sample, sequenced in a study of T cells in Graves' hyperthyroidism and ophthalmopathy. TCRdb re-called the multiplex PCR reads through MiXCR, storing one row per CDR3 protein. The sample includes 300,000 to 450,000 distinct CDR3 sequences, just under 25% of them seen just once. Sequencing was performed on blood. The receptor set was obtained from a man aged 50-59 years with Graves' hyperthyroidism. CDR3s include the opening cysteine and the closing phenylalanine or tryptophan. The D gene is left open where the match is weak. Size is stated for part of the rows, as once, few or many counts, or as a class when the clone is expanded.

. . TRBJ2-5 TRBV7-9 CASSDQYF TGTGCCAGCAGCGACCAGTACTTC
. . TRBJ2-5 TRBV11-2 CASSRGSLETQYF TGTGCCAGCAGCCGCGGCAGCTTGGAGACCCAGTACTTC
TRBD2 many TRBJ2-5 TRBV2 CASSPSGGETQYF TGTGCCAGCAGTCCTAGCGGAGGGGAGACCCAGTACTTC
TRBD2 . TRBJ2-2 TRBV11-3 CASTLSFRLAGINTGELFF TGTGCCAGCACCCTTAGTTTTAGACTAGCGGGGATTAACACCGGGGAGCTGTTTTTT
. few TRBJ2-1 TRBV29-1 CSAPRTVSDDEQFF TGCAGCGCCCCTCGGACAGTATCGGACGATGAGCAGTTCTTC
. . TRBJ2-3 TRBV5-1 CASSLERADTQYF TGCGCCAGCAGCTTAGAGCGGGCAGATACGCAGTATTTT
TRBD1 few TRBJ1-1 TRBV7-2 CASSRDRGRAFF TGTGCCAGCAGCCGGGACAGGGGGCGGGCTTTCTTT
. many TRBJ2-7 TRBV11-2 CASSLVPGVEQYF TGTGCCAGCAGCTTAGTCCCTGGTGTCGAGCAGTACTTC
. . TRBJ2-1 TRBV7-2 CASSLVTAIGFF TGTGCCAGCAGCTTAGTGACAGCTATAGGGTTCTTC
TRBD2 few TRBJ2-1 TRBV3-1 CASSQAREGYNEQFF TGTGCCAGCAGCCAAGCCCGGGAGGGATACAATGAGCAGTTCTTC
. many TRBJ1-2 TRBV5-5 CASSSQGYNYGYTF TGTGCCAGCAGCTCGCAGGGGTATAACTATGGCTACACCTTC
TRBD1 few TRBJ2-1 TRBV7-3 CASSLDRRVDEQFF TGTGCCAGCAGCTTGGACAGGCGGGTCGATGAGCAGTTCTTC
. . TRBJ2-5 TRBV6-5 CASSYQEGETQYF TGTGCCAGCAGTTATCAGGAGGGAGAGACCCAGTACTTC
. many TRBJ1-1 TRBV12-3/TRBV12-4 CASRSGPLRLNTEAFF TGTGCCAGCAGATCCGGACCCTTGAGGTTGAACACTGAAGCTTTCTTT
. many TRBJ2-1 TRBV2 CASSDGSSPYNEQFF TGTGCCAGCAGTGACGGGAGCTCGCCCTACAATGAGCAGTTCTTC
. few TRBJ1-2 TRBV5-1 CASSLSTVPYGYTF TGCGCCAGCAGCTTGTCTACAGTACCTTATGGCTACACCTTC
TRBD2 . TRBJ2-1 TRBV25-1 CASSEQTSGRNEQFF TGTGCCAGCAGTGAGCAAACTAGCGGGAGAAATGAGCAGTTCTTC
. few TRBJ2-1 TRBV2 CASSETGNHNEQSF TGTGCCAGCAGCGAGACAGGTAACCACAATGAGCAGTCCTTC
. . TRBJ2-7 TRBV30 CAWSVKEGIHEQYF TGTGCCTGGAGTGTAAAGGAGGGAATCCACGAGCAGTACTTC
. few TRBJ2-7 TRBV7-2 CASSKSAYEQYF TGTGCCAGTAGTAAATCCGCCTACGAGCAGTACTTC
TRBD2 few TRBJ2-1 TRBV12-3/TRBV12-4 CASSDPGLASSYNEQFF TGTGCCAGCAGTGATCCGGGACTAGCTAGCTCCTACAATGAGCAGTTCTTC
TRBD2 . TRBJ2-2 TRBV27 CASSSLAGVRSGELFF TGTGCCAGCAGTTCCCTAGCGGGAGTTCGGTCCGGGGAGCTGTTTTTT
. . TRBJ2-7 TRBV2 CASTPAGEQYF TGTGCCAGCACTCCGGCCGGCGAGCAGTACTTC
TRBD2 few TRBJ2-7 TRBV4-1 CASSQDRGTRSRQYF TGCGCCAGCAGCCAAGATCGGGGGACTAGGAGTCGGCAGTACTTC
. . TRBJ2-1 TRBV7-2 CASSYHDTPLF TGTGCCAGCAGTTACCATGACACTCCCCTCTTC
TRBD1 once TRBJ2-1 TRBV4-2 CASTETGADNEQFF TGTGCCAGCACCGAGACAGGGGCCGACAATGAGCAGTTCTTC
. few TRBJ2-2 TRBV3-1 CASSFYNTGELFF TGTGCCAGCAGCTTCTATAACACCGGGGAGCTGTTTTTT
. few TRBJ1-1 TRBV10-2 CASRTRVNTEAFF TGCGCCAGCAGGACAAGGGTGAACACTGAAGCTTTCTTT
TRBD2 . TRBJ2-7 TRBV7-9 CASSLTSGNEQYF TGTGCCAGCAGCTTGACTAGCGGGAACGAGCAGTACTTC
TRBD1 . TRBJ1-2 TRBV9 CASSPGQQGYGYTF TGTGCCAGCAGCCCGGGACAGCAGGGGTATGGCTACACCTTC
. . TRBJ2-1 TRBV20-1 CSASSGNEQFF TGCAGTGCTAGTTCTGGAAATGAGCAGTTCTTC
. few TRBJ2-2 TRBV29-1 CSAAGNTGELFF TGCAGCGCGGCGGGGAACACCGGGGAGCTGTTTTTT
. . TRBJ1-4 TRBV11-2 CACQTGFIDNEKLFF TGTGCCTGCCAGACAGGCTTTATTGATAATGAAAAACTGTTTTTT
. few TRBJ2-1 TRBV19 CAPDSSHNEQFF TGTGCCCCCGACTCTTCACACAATGAGCAGTTCTTC
. . TRBJ1-5 TRBV6-2/TRBV6-3 CASSVDGASNQPQHF TGTGCCAGCAGCGTTGACGGAGCAAGCAATCAGCCCCAGCATTTT
TRBD1 many TRBJ2-5 TRBV6-1 CASTGLTLRGPRTQYF TGTGCCAGCACAGGACTAACCCTCAGGGGGCCTCGGACCCAGTACTTC